These T cell receptor beta chains were read from a single sample in a study of T cells after posttransplantation cyclophosphamide. Sequencing was performed with immunoSEQ multiplex PCR; in TCRdb, only in-frame clones are kept and a portion is missing. The sample holds 34,000 or so clones, roughly 90% seen once. Material for sequencing was naive CD4+ T cells sorted from blood. These receptors originate from a man aged 25 to 40 in good health and a related stem cell transplant donor. Both conserved end residues are part of each CDR3. D genes are given only for firm matches. Only some rows state a clone size, as once, few, many or a class for expanded clones.

size	V	D	J	CDR3	DNA
.	TRBV6-5	TRBD1	TRBJ2-7	CASSYLGQPYEQYF	TGTGCCAGCAGTTACTTGGGACAGCCGTACGAGCAGTACTTC
.	TRBV5-1	TRBD1	TRBJ1-1	CASSTSGGQTEAFF	TGCGCCAGCAGTACCTCAGGGGGACAGACTGAAGCTTTCTTT
.	TRBV6-8	.	TRBJ2-7	CASSTAWGTPSSYEQYF	TGTGCCAGCAGTACCGCCTGGGGGACACCAAGCTCCTACGAGCAGTACTTC
.	TRBV11-1	TRBD1	TRBJ1-1	CASSLRQGGTEAFF	TGTGCCAGCAGCTTAAGACAGGGGGGCACTGAAGCTTTCTTT
.	TRBV6-1	.	TRBJ1-2	CASSLESNTGHGYTF	TGTGCCAGCAGCCTTGAAAGTAATACAGGGCATGGCTACACCTTC
.	TRBV19	TRBD1	TRBJ1-1	CATKRTGGLGDTEAFF	TGTGCCACCAAGCGAACAGGGGGCTTGGGAGACACTGAAGCTTTCTTT
.	TRBV2	.	TRBJ1-1	CASSERGTEAFF	TGTGCCAGCAGTGAGAGGGGGACTGAAGCTTTCTTT
.	TRBV5-1	TRBD2	TRBJ2-5	CASSRAGTSGGQETQYF	TGCGCCAGCAGCCGCGCCGGGACTAGCGGGGGGCAAGAGACCCAGTACTTC
.	TRBV11-3	TRBD2	TRBJ2-4	CASSLGVGSGGKNIQYF	TGTGCCAGCAGCTTAGGCGTGGGTAGCGGGGGGAAAAACATTCAGTACTTC
.	TRBV4-1	.	TRBJ1-2	CASSQDRANYGYTF	TGCGCCAGCAGCCAAGATCGGGCTAACTATGGCTACACCTTC
.	TRBV6-6	.	TRBJ1-6	CASKTRDSPLHF	TGTGCCAGCAAGACCCGGGATTCACCCCTCCACTTT
.	TRBV2	.	TRBJ1-2	CASSVLAGPVSGYTF	TGTGCCAGCAGTGTCCTCGCAGGGCCTGTATCTGGCTACACCTTC
.	TRBV9	TRBD2	TRBJ2-7	CASSSQAGGFSEQYF	TGTGCCAGCAGCTCACAAGCGGGGGGGTTCTCCGAGCAGTACTTC
.	TRBV18	.	TRBJ1-3	CASALAVSSGNTIYF	TGTGCCAGCGCTCTGGCAGTCAGCTCTGGAAACACCATATATTTT
.	TRBV11-3	TRBD2	TRBJ2-2	CASSWGLAGTGELFF	TGTGCCAGCAGCTGGGGACTAGCGGGAACCGGGGAGCTGTTTTTT
.	TRBV19	.	TRBJ1-5	CASSDTPRGHQPQHF	TGTGCCAGTAGTGACACCCCAAGGGGCCATCAGCCCCAGCATTTT
few	TRBV6-6	TRBD1	TRBJ2-7	CASSLGQGVHEQYF	TGTGCCAGCAGCCTGGGACAGGGGGTCCACGAGCAGTACTTC
.	TRBV5-4	TRBD2	TRBJ2-1	CASSPPTSGGVNEQFF	TGTGCCAGCAGCCCCCCAACTAGCGGGGGGGTCAATGAGCAGTTCTTC
.	TRBV6-5	TRBD2	TRBJ2-7	CASRRAGEYYEQYF	TGTGCCAGCAGGAGAGCGGGGGAGTACTACGAGCAGTACTTC
.	TRBV18	TRBD1	TRBJ1-5	CASSPGQGNQPQHF	TGTGCCAGCTCACCCGGACAGGGGAATCAGCCCCAGCATTTT
.	TRBV6-1	TRBD1	TRBJ2-7	CASSVDRALSYEQYF	TGTGCCAGCAGTGTTGACAGGGCCCTCTCCTACGAGCAGTACTTC
once	TRBV11-2	TRBD1	TRBJ1-2	CASSYYTGGNYGYTF	TGTGCCAGCAGCTACTACACAGGGGGCAACTATGGCTACACCTTC
.	TRBV6-5	.	TRBJ1-1	CASSYSNRVNTEAFF	TGTGCCAGCAGTTACTCAAACAGGGTGAACACTGAAGCTTTCTTT
.	TRBV15	TRBD1	TRBJ1-5	CATSLKGQSNYSNQPQHF	TGTGCCACCAGCCTTAAGGGACAGAGTAACTATAGCAATCAGCCCCAGCATTTT
few	TRBV6-1	TRBD1	TRBJ1-1	CASTRNRGPDTEAFF	TGTGCCAGCACCCGCAACAGGGGTCCGGACACTGAAGCTTTCTTT
few	TRBV10-3	TRBD2	TRBJ2-7	CAISGRHSSYEQYF	TGTGCCATCAGCGGGAGGCACTCTTCCTACGAGCAGTACTTC
.	TRBV12-2	.	TRBJ1-6	CASHSYSPLHF	TGTGCAAGTCACTCCTATTCACCCCTCCACTTT
once	TRBV4-1	.	TRBJ2-3	CASSQDRSPGAQYF	TGCGCCAGCAGCCAAGATCGCAGCCCAGGGGCGCAGTATTTT
.	TRBV7-8	.	TRBJ1-1	CASSLATGGLNTEAFF	TGTGCCAGCAGCTTAGCGACGGGGGGCCTGAACACTGAAGCTTTCTTT
.	TRBV5-1	TRBD1	TRBJ1-1	CASSLRGRSTEAFF	TGCGCCAGCAGCCTCAGGGGGCGAAGCACTGAAGCTTTCTTT
.	TRBV28	TRBD1	TRBJ1-1	CAVDQRTGGVDTEAFF	TGTGCCGTAGACCAGAGGACAGGGGGCGTCGATACTGAAGCTTTCTTT